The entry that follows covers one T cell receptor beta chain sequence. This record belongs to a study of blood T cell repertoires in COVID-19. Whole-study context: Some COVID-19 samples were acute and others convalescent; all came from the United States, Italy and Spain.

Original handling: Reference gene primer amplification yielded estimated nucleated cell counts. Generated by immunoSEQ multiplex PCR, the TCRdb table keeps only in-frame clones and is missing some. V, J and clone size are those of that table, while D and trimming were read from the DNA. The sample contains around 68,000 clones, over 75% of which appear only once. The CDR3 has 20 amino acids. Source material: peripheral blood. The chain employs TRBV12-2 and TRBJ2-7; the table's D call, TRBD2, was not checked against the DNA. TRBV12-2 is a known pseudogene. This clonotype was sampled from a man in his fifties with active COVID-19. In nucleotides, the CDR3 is TGTGCAAGTCGCTTAGGCCACCCCATGGCGGGAGGGCCAATGGTCTACGAGCAGTACTTC. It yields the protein CASRLGHPMAGGPMVYEQYF.